Listed here is a single T cell receptor (beta chain). Its antigen remains undetermined. No much larger clonotype is one base removed from it; base qualities were not supplied. Unstimulated PBMCs, after thawing, were stained for CD3, CD4 and CD8 and then FACS-sorted into CD3+CD4+ and CD3+CD8+ populations. All 8 studied subjects were randomized to immunosuppression withdrawal. The Qiagen DNeasy Blood and Tissue Kit was used for genomic DNA isolation. Spanning cysteine to phenylalanine, the CDR3 consists of 19 amino acids. Only CDR3 DNA remains: 57 bases, in frame from the first base. The germline V and J ends show losses of 2 bases and 0 bases respectively, and no gene match explains 10 bases of the junction. CDR1 is given as LGHNA and CDR2 as YNFKEQ, both from the germline V gene. Frozen genomic DNA underwent high-throughput TCRbeta CDR3 sequencing by immunoSEQ, including PCR amplification, mapping, bias correction and internal controls. The authors' pipeline ran thus. Only productive rearrangements were retained, and each unique TCRbeta sequence was defined by its CDR3 nucleotide sequence together with its V and J gene. Donor-reactive sequences required at least 5-fold expansion in CFSE-low cells versus unstimulated pre-transplant cells and at least 0.01% frequency. To ensure at least 90% detection power, minimum frequency thresholds were set for each subject based on that subject's lowest-template unstimulated sample. Jensen-Shannon divergence between the top 1000 TCRbeta sequences post- versus pre-transplant served as the measure of repertoire turnover. Changes in detection of donor-reactive sequences were tested with two-sided Fisher's exact tests. Not all clones reach the TCRdb copy of this immuneACCESS table, which keeps in-frame sequences only. Checked studies attribute under half of the gap to unresolved V genes and leave the rest unexplained. That table supplies the V and J calls and clone size; D and trimming were determined from the DNA. Here the sample has 75,000 to 85,000 clones; 75% to 90% occur a single time. The ten largest clonotypes hold 2.8% of the sample.

These data are taken from a study of T cell clones after liver transplantation (dated by TCRdb to the late 2010s). Broadly, across the study: ITN030ST, the source of the samples, was a randomized trial that attempted immunosuppression withdrawal within 2 years of liver transplantation. Donor-reactive T cell clones were identified using TCRbeta sequencing after a pre-transplant mixed lymphocyte reaction and were then followed in post-transplant blood. As an antigen-independent comparator for the donor-reactive sequences, third party-reactive TCRbeta sequences from pre-transplant MLRs were identified as well. Of the eight recipients, a few were HCV-positive, while the remaining recipients had been transplanted for non-autoimmune, non-viral indications. No induction therapy was given to the subjects, and standard immunosuppression was administered until randomization at 12-24 months post-transplant. Tolerance was defined as complete immunosuppression withdrawal for at least one year with no rise in liver enzymes beyond twice the upper limit of normal. Blood samples were collected pre-transplant, then pre-randomization ahead of withdrawal, and finally post-randomization once withdrawal had either been completed or failed. Of the 8 liver transplant recipients making up the studied cohort, 3 were classified as tolerant and 5 as non-tolerant. The research as a whole found: In most of the 8 subjects, circulating donor-reactive CD4 TCRbeta sequences decreased significantly after transplant, regardless of tolerance or HCV status. Donor-reactive sequences decreased more than third party-reactive sequences, which suggests partial antigen-specific deletion that was not related to withdrawal success. Because no allograft tissue specimens were available, donor-reactive T cells may have migrated into the graft instead of being deleted. When repertoire turnover was taken into account, detection of donor-reactive sequences was significantly reduced in 7 of 8 subjects for CD4 and in 8 of 8 subjects for CD8. In two subjects, low numbers of available donor cells limited the measurable donor-reactive repertoire. Because of small, heterogeneous patient numbers and non-standardized post-transplant time points, the conclusions were only preliminary.

The TCR sequence derives from a human patient who received a liver transplant. After a transplant, the graft donor may have provided part of the T cells. In this chain, TRBV4-2 is recombined with TRBJ2-6, and 7 junctional nucleotides match TRBD1. Sequencing used CD4+ T cells from blood, obtained at the 22-month timepoint. The CDR3 reads as follows: CASSQRRDSPDSGANVLTF. Here is the DNA: TGTGCCAGCAGCCAACGCAGGGACAGCCCGGACTCTGGGGCCAACGTCCTGACTTTC.